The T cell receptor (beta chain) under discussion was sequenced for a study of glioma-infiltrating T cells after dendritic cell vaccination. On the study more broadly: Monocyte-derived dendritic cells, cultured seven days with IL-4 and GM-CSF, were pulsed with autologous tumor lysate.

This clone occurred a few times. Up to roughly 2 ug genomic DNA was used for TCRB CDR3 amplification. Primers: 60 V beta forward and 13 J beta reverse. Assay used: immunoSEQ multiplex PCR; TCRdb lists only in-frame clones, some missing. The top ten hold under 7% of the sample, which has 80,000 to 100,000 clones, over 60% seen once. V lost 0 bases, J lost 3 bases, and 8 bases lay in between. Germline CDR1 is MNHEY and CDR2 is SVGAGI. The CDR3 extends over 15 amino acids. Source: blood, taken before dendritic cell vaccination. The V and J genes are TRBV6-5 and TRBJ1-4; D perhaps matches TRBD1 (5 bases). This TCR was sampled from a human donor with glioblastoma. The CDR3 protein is CASSYSQESNEKLFF. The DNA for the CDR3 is TGTGCCAGCAGTTACTCACAGGAGTCTAATGAAAAACTGTTTTTT.